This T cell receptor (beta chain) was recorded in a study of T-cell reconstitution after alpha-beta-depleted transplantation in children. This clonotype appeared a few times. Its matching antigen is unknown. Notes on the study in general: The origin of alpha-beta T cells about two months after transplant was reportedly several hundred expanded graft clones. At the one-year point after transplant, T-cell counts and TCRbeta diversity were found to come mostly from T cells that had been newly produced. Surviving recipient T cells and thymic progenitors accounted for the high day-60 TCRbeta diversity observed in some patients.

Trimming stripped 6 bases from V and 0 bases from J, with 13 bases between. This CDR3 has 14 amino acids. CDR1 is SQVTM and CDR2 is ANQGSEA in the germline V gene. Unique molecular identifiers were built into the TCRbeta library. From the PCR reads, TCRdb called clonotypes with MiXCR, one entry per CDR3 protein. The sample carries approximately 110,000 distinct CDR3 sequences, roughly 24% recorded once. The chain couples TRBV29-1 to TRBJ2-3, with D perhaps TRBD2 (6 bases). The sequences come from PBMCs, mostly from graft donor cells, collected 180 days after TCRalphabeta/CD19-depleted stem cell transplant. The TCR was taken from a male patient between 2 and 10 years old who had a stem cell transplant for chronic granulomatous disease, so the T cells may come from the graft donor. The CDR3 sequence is CSVFVAASTDTQYF. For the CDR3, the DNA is TGCAGCGTGTTCGTAGCGGCTAGCACAGATACGCAGTATTTT.